This paragraph covers one T cell receptor (beta chain) sequence. Its specificity is unknown. The record originates from a study of T cell responses to AZD1222 COVID-19 vaccine. General observations from the study: Two doses of AZD1222 preceded a rise in Spike-specific TCR breadth and depth. Nearly half of spike-specific TCRs reportedly target unmutated variant regions. The donor group comprised mostly white British people and more females; the analysis possibly underestimated clonal diversity.

Unmatched junction bases numbered 4, after V lost 5 bases and J lost 5 bases. The germline gives CDR1 SGHAT, CDR2 FQDESV (reference sequence). The CDR3 covers 14 residues. Sequencing used immunoSEQ multiplex PCR; TCRdb keeps in-frame clones, though not all of them. This sample has roughly 100,000 clones, with around 80% found just once. The material sequenced was peripheral blood, taken on day 0 of AZD1222 vaccination. The chain joins TRBV11-1 to TRBJ2-1; 9 bases are shared with TRBD2. The TCR comes from an adult in good health. In DNA, the CDR3 is TGTGCCAGCAGCAATGGACTAGCGAACAATGAGCAGTTCTTC. It translates to CASSNGLANNEQFF.